The entry below gives a single TCR beta chain sequence along with its context. Germline CDR1 and CDR2: MNHEY and SMNVEV (reference sequence). The germline V and J ends were trimmed by 6 bases and 0 bases, with 17 bases remaining between them. This CDR3 has 16 amino acids. This record comes from a study of blood T cell repertoires in COVID-19. Study-wide background: Collection of acute and convalescent COVID-19 samples took place in the United States, Italy and Spain. The analysed material was cDNA or gDNA that came from T cells, B-cell-depleted T cells, or PBMCs.

In the original analysis: Quantification of nucleated cells was approximated via reference gene primer amplification. Libraries were prepared by immunoSEQ multiplex PCR; TCRdb keeps only in-frame clonotypes and omits some of them. Clone size and the V and J calls come from that table; the DNA yielded D and trimming. The sample shows more than 70,000 clones, around 83% of them seen only once. The sequence came from a woman over 75 in a cohort sampled during active or convalescent COVID-19. The specimen sequenced was peripheral blood. V and J are TRBV27 and TRBJ1-2, with D possibly TRBD1 on 6 matching bases. CDR3 nucleotides: TGTGCCAGCAGCTTCCGACGGGCAGGGGCTAACTATGGCTACACCTTC. As protein: CASSFRRAGANYGYTF.